This T cell receptor beta chain was captured in a study of T cell responses to AZD1222 COVID-19 vaccine. Assay: immunoSEQ multiplex PCR; the TCRdb copy retains only in-frame clones and omits some. The sample contains roughly 200,000 clones, roughly 92% of which appear only once. Regarding the study as a whole: Researchers took repertoire samples only after the peak T cell response had come.

The V end lost 5 bases, the J end lost 0 bases, and 13 bases lay between the germline ends. The CDR3 loop spans 15 amino acids. Germline-derived CDR1 and CDR2 are LGHDT and YNNKEL (reference sequence). Comment on this clone: Its antigen is undetermined.

This sequence originates from an adult who received the AZD1222 COVID-19 vaccine. Here the sequenced sample was peripheral blood, taken 28 days after the second AZD1222 dose. This chain uses TRBV3-1 (or the pseudogene TRBV3-2) with TRBJ1-1; tentative D call: TRBD1 (6 bases). This CDR3 reads CASSIPGTMNTEAFF. The CDR3, as DNA: TGTGCCAGCAGCATCCCAGGGACAATGAACACTGAAGCTTTCTTT.